The 21 T cell receptor beta chains below were found in one sample sequenced in a study of blood T cell repertoires in COVID-19. The protocol was immunoSEQ multiplex PCR, while the TCRdb copy is restricted to in-frame clones and leaves out a portion. This sample has about 210,000 clones, with 60% to 85% found just once. Sequenced sample: peripheral blood. The receptors derive from a woman aged 70-85 years with acute or convalescent COVID-19.

The chain is built from TRBV5-1 and TRBJ2-1; TRBD1 matches at 10 bases. The CDR3 has 14 residues. Germline CDR1 and CDR2: SGHRS and YFSETQ. Trimming at V came to 0 bases and at J to 6 bases, leaving 0 bases not matched to a gene. CDR3 coding DNA: TGCGCCAGCAGCTTGGGGGACAGGGGCAATGAGCAGTTCTTC. It codes for CASSLGDRGNEQFF.

The V call is TRBV19, the J call TRBJ2-7; 14 bases match TRBD2. CDR1 and CDR2 (germline): LNHDA, SQIVND (reference sequence). This CDR3 comprises 21 residues. Trimming cost V 6 bases and J 3 bases; bases outside gene matches: 22. This chain's CDR3 is CASSDILVGVGLAGGLYEQYF. The CDR3, as DNA: TGTGCCAGTAGCGATATCCTGGTGGGAGTCGGACTAGCGGGGGGTCTCTACGAGCAGTACTTC. Combining the CDR3 with reference TRBV19 and TRBJ2-7 gives the whole variable domain DGGITQSPKYLFRKEGQNVTLSCEQNLNHDAMYWYRQDPGQGLRLIYYSQIVNDFQKGDIAEGYSVSREKKESFPLTVTSAQKNPTAFYLCASSDILVGVGLAGGLYEQYFGPGTRLTVT.

The chain employs TRBV19 and TRBJ2-5; TRBD1 aligns across 8 bases. This CDR3 spans 16 amino acids. Germline CDR1 and CDR2: LNHDA and SQIVND (reference sequence). The ends lost 5 bases at V and 1 base at J; junction bases unmatched: 9. DNA of the CDR3: TGTGCCAGTAGTCGAAAGGCAGGGGGCTTCCAAGAGACCCAGTACTTC. As protein: CASSRKAGGFQETQYF.

This chain connects TRBV2 to TRBJ1-1; D possibly corresponds to TRBD1 (5 bases). The CDR3 sequence is 16 residues long. Trimming took off 3 bases at V and 2 bases at J, with 16 bases between the two ends. Per germline, CDR1 SNHLY and CDR2 FYNNEI. Written as DNA, the CDR3 is TGTGCCAGCAGTGACGACAGAATAGAAATCAACACTGAAGCTTTCTTT. Its translation: CASSDDRIEINTEAFF. Filled out from reference TRBV2 and TRBJ1-1, the complete variable domain reads EPEVTQTPSHQVTQMGQEVILRCVPISNHLYFYWYRQILGQKVEFLVSFYNNEISEKSEIFDDQFSVERPDGSNFTLKIRSTKLEDSAMYFCASSDDRIEINTEAFFGQGTRLTVV.

The chain recombines TRBV27 with TRBJ2-5; the D gene is possibly TRBD1 (6 bases). CDR1 and CDR2 from the germline V gene are MNHEY and SMNVEV (reference sequence). The CDR3 covers 16 residues. V lost 4 bases, J lost 0 bases, and 15 bases lay in between. The CDR3 DNA is TGTGCCAGCAGTTCCTCGCCGGGACAATACCAAGAGACCCAGTACTTC. It specifies CASSSSPGQYQETQYF.

The rearrangement links TRBV6-5 to TRBJ1-3; weak D call: TRBD1 (5 bases). Trimming left V 8 bases short and J 4 bases short, with 15 bases between. Germline CDR1 is MNHEY and CDR2 is SVGAGI. The CDR3 sequence is 14 residues long. The CDR3 region has the DNA TGTGCCAGCGCGTCGGGGAGGGGAGGAAACACCATATATTTT. Its translation is CASASGRGGNTIYF.

The chain carries TRBV29-1 and TRBJ1-2; 9 bases align to TRBD1. The ends lost 7 bases at V and 4 bases at J; junction bases unmatched: 7. The CDR3 totals 13 residues. Germline V gene data show CDR1 as SQVTM and CDR2 as ANQGSEA. The CDR3 loop reads CSGSGQGSYGYTF. In DNA, the CDR3 is TGCAGCGGGTCGGGACAGGGAAGCTATGGCTACACCTTC.

V is TRBV14 and J is TRBJ2-1; D not certain. Trimming left V 0 bases short and J 7 bases short, with 10 bases between. The CDR3 has 14 amino acids. Germline-derived CDR1 and CDR2 are SGHDN and FVKESK. CDR3 in amino acids: CASSQDSRLNEQFF. CDR3 coding DNA: TGTGCCAGCAGCCAAGATTCGAGGTTAAATGAGCAGTTCTTC.

The V call is TRBV24-1, the J call TRBJ2-7; TRBD2 is a possible D gene (5 bases). Germline V CDR1 and CDR2: KGHDR, SFDVKD. V shed 6 bases and J shed 1 base, with 9 bases lying between them. This CDR3 is 13 amino acids long. The CDR3 is CATSPSGSYEQYF. Here the CDR3 DNA reads TGTGCCACCAGTCCAAGCGGTTCCTACGAGCAGTACTTC.

The chain employs TRBV3-1 (or the pseudogene TRBV3-2) and TRBJ2-2; D is uncertain. Germline values: CDR1 LGHDT, CDR2 YNNKEL (reference sequence). V was trimmed by 4 bases and J by 6 bases, leaving 12 bases between them. CDR3 length: 14 residues. The CDR3 DNA is TGTGCCAGCAGCCTCCTGGCAGAACCCGGGGAGCTGTTTTTT. Translation: CASSLLAEPGELFF.

The chain is built from TRBV28 and TRBJ2-5; 9 positions match TRBD2. Trimming cost V 6 bases and J 3 bases; bases outside gene matches: 8. This CDR3 contains 15 residues. Germline lookup yields CDR1 MDHEN and CDR2 SYDVKM. The CDR3 DNA reads TGTGCCAGCAGCTCCGCGGCTAGCGGGGAAGAGACCCAGTACTTC. Residues: CASSSAASGEETQYF.

The chain couples TRBV29-1 to TRBJ2-7, with a possible D match to TRBD2 (6 bases). The V end lost 3 bases, the J end lost 6 bases, and 9 bases lay between the germline ends. The CDR3 is made up of 11 amino acids. From germline, CDR1 is SQVTM and CDR2 ANQGSEA. CDR3 in amino acids: CSVDWGLEQYF. CDR3 DNA: TGCAGCGTTGATTGGGGACTCGAGCAGTACTTC.

V gene TRBV14 combines with J gene TRBJ1-2, with 9 bases that match TRBD1. Germline V gene data show CDR1 as SGHDN and CDR2 as FVKESK. The CDR3 covers 15 residues. Trimming took 0 bases from V and 3 from J; bases not matched to a gene: 2. The chain's CDR3 is CASSQDWTGDYGYTF. The CDR3 DNA reads as TGTGCCAGCAGCCAAGATTGGACAGGGGACTATGGCTACACCTTC. The entire variable domain, with the rest obtained from reference TRBV14 and TRBJ1-2, is as follows: EAGVTQFPSHSVIEKGQTVTLRCDPISGHDNLYWYRRVMGKEIKFLLHFVKESKQDESGMPNNRFLAERTGGTYSTLKVQPAELEDSGVYFCASSQDWTGDYGYTFGSGTRLTVV.

The J gene is TRBJ2-7, the V gene TRBV27; 8 positions agree with TRBD1. The trim removed 5 bases at V and 6 bases at J, leaving 15 bases unmatched. Germline V lookup: CDR1 MNHEY, CDR2 SMNVEV (reference sequence). The CDR3 is 16 amino acids. The chain's CDR3 is CASSPADRAALGEQYF. In nucleotides, the CDR3 is TGTGCCAGCAGTCCGGCGGACAGGGCCGCCTTGGGCGAGCAGTACTTC.

The CDR3 sequence: CASSHPSGGAREQFF. The CDR3 DNA is TGCGCCAGCAGCCACCCTAGCGGGGGGGCGAGGGAGCAGTTCTTC. V usage is TRBV4-1 and J usage is TRBJ2-1; 12 bases align to TRBD2. The trim removed 3 bases at V and 10 bases at J, leaving 7 bases unmatched. Germline CDR1 MGHRA, CDR2 YSYEKL. The CDR3 has 15 amino acids.

The V gene is TRBV10-3, the J gene TRBJ2-6; tentative D call: TRBD1 (6 bases). The germline V and J ends were trimmed by 10 bases and 2 bases, with 12 bases remaining between them. Germline lookup yields CDR1 ENHRY and CDR2 SYGVKD. CDR3 length: 14 amino acids. CDR3 in amino acids: CATTGNTGANVLTF. The CDR3 coding sequence is TGTGCCACCACAGGGAACACTGGGGCCAACGTCCTGACTTTC.

This chain uses TRBV6-2 or TRBV6-3 with TRBJ1-2; possibly TRBD1 for D (5 bases). Germline assignment: CDR1 MNHEY and CDR2 SVGEGT. Deletions cut 3 bases from V and 2 bases from J, with 10 bases between. This CDR3 has 14 amino acids. As DNA, the CDR3 is TGTGCCAGCAGTTATGGGGCAGGGAACTATGGCTACACCTTC. Translated, it gives CASSYGAGNYGYTF.

Details on this clone: One end of the junction fails to match germline, which may point to a read error. The rearrangement uses TRBV6-5 and TRBJ2-5; perhaps TRBD1 as D (6 bases). In germline, CDR1 is MNHEY, CDR2 SVGAGI. This CDR3 is 13 amino acids long. In nucleotides, the CDR3 is TGTGCCAGCAGATCACAGGGAACAGAGATCCAGTACTTC. Its translation is CASRSQGTEIQYF.

The rearrangement uses TRBV3-1 (or the pseudogene TRBV3-2) and TRBJ2-3; 7 nucleotides align to TRBD2. CDR1 is LGHDT and CDR2 is YNNKEL in the germline V gene (reference sequence). V gave up 5 bases and J gave up 10 bases; unmatched junction bases: 6. The CDR3 length is 12 residues. The CDR3 sequence: CASSSSGNPQYF. CDR3 DNA: TGTGCCAGCAGCTCAAGCGGGAATCCGCAGTATTTT.

The chain combines TRBV7-2 with TRBJ2-1; TRBD2 matches at 7 bases. Unmatched junction bases numbered 3, after V lost 2 bases and J lost 5 bases. In germline, CDR1 is SGHTA, CDR2 FQGNSA. This CDR3 comprises 14 residues. As DNA, the CDR3 is TGTGCCAGCAGCTTATGGACTAGTAACAATGAGCAGTTCTTC. Amino acid sequence: CASSLWTSNNEQFF.

The gene calls are TRBV6-6 and TRBJ1-1, with 7 nucleotides matching TRBD1. The ends lost 2 bases at V and 7 bases at J; junction bases unmatched: 1. The CDR3 runs 12 residues. Germline V gives CDR1 MNHNY, CDR2 SVGAGI (reference sequence). DNA for the CDR3: TGTGCCAGCAGTTACGGGACAGTTGAAGCTTTCTTT. Translation: CASSYGTVEAFF.